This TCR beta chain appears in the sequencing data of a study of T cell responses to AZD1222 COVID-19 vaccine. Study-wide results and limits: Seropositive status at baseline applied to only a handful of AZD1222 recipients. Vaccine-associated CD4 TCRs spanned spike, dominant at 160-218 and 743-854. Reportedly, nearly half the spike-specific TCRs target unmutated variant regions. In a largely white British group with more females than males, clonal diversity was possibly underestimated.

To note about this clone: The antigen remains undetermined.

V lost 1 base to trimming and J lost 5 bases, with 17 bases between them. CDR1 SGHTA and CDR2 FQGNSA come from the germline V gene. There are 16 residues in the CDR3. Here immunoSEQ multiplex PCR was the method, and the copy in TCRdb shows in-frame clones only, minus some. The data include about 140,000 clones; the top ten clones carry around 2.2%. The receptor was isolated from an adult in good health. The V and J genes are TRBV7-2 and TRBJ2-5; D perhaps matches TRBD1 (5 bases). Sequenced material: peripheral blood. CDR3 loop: CASSLGVGAGRETQYF. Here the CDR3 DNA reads TGTGCCAGCAGCTTAGGTGTAGGGGCAGGGCGGGAGACCCAGTACTTC.